The 30 T cell receptor beta chains listed next were all sequenced from one sample in a study of neurological immune-mediated disorders. The time point was: longitudinal time-point 2. TCRdb fed the 5' RACE reads into MiXCR, producing one record per CDR3 protein. The table lists 81,000 or so distinct CDR3 sequences, around 13% of them singletons. The sequencing sample was made of PBMCs. The receptors shown here come from a female donor with HTLV-1-associated myelopathy (HAM/TSP).

This clonotype was seen repeatedly, ten times or more. V gene TRBV29-1 combines with J gene TRBJ1-2; 7 bases are shared with TRBD1. Unmatched junction bases numbered 10, after V lost 7 bases and J lost 2 bases. The CDR3 is 14 amino acids. The germline gives CDR1 SQVTM, CDR2 ANQGSEA. The CDR3 DNA sequence: TGCAGCGCGGAACGACAGGGCGGCAACTATGGCTACACCTTC. This sequence encodes CSAERQGGNYGYTF. Using reference TRBV29-1 and TRBJ1-2 for the parts outside the CDR3, the full variable domain is SAVISQKPSRDICQRGTSLTIQCQVDSQVTMMFWYRQQPGQSLTLIATANQGSEATYESGFVIDKFPISRPNLTFSTLTVSNMSPEDSSIYLCSAERQGGNYGYTFGSGTRLTVV.

Comments on this clonotype: One base away lies a much larger clone, so this may be a sequencing read error. The chain combines TRBV20-1 with TRBJ2-7; the match to TRBD2 covers 8 bases. CDR1 DFQATT and CDR2 SNEGSKA come from the germline V gene (reference sequence). The CDR3 totals 14 residues. The chain's CDR3 is CSALRRGGPDERYF. Written as DNA, the CDR3 is TGCAGTGCTCTAAGACGGGGGGGGCCGGACGAGCGGTACTTC.

This clonotype was seen at least ten times. V and J are TRBV29-1 and TRBJ2-3; 7 bases map to TRBD1. Germline loops: CDR1 SQVTM, CDR2 ANQGSEA. V trimming: 2 bases; J trimming: 3 bases; junction bases outside the gene matches: 2. The CDR3 loop spans 13 amino acids. The CDR3 DNA sequence: TGCAGCGTTGAACGCAGGGGGACAGATACGCAGTATTTT. Translation: CSVERRGTDTQYF.

This clonotype occurred many times. As DNA, the CDR3 is TGTGCCAGCTCACCAGCACAAGTGAACACTGAAGCTTTCTTT. Translation: CASSPAQVNTEAFF. The chain joins TRBV18 to TRBJ1-1, with D uncertain. The germline V gene encodes CDR1 KGHSH and CDR2 LQKENI. Trimming shortened V by 2 bases and J by 0 bases, and 7 bases separated the two germline ends. This CDR3 contains 14 residues.

This clonotype was picked up many times. The gene calls are TRBV5-1 and TRBJ2-1, with TRBD1 as a possible D gene (5 bases). The CDR3 has 14 residues. The V end lost 5 bases, the J end lost 0 bases, and 9 bases lay between the germline ends. Germline CDR1 is SGHRS and CDR2 is YFSETQ. The CDR3, as DNA: TGCGCCAGCAGACTGACAGACTCCTACAATGAGCAGTTCTTC. Translation: CASRLTDSYNEQFF.

This clonotype was counted many times. The chain joins TRBV27 to TRBJ2-7; 7 positions agree with TRBD1. This CDR3 comprises 15 residues. With V trimmed by 2 bases and J by 5 bases, 9 bases remained unmatched. Germline V gene data show CDR1 as MNHEY and CDR2 as SMNVEV (reference sequence). The DNA of the CDR3 is TGTGCCAGCAGTTTAAGACAGGGAGTCGCCCACGAGCAGTACTTC. It is translated as CASSLRQGVAHEQYF.

In this sample, this clonotype turned up a few times. The rearrangement uses TRBV15 and TRBJ1-4, with unresolved D. Germline V gene data show CDR1 as LNHNV and CDR2 as YYDKDF (reference sequence). The ends were cut back, 0 bases at V and 4 bases at J, with 9 bases in the middle. The CDR3 has 15 amino acids. For the CDR3, the DNA is TGTGCCACCAGCAGAGATACCCAGGATAATGAAAAACTGTTTTTT. Encoded protein: CATSRDTQDNEKLFF.

This clonotype was detected many times. The gene calls are TRBV27 and TRBJ2-1; TRBD2 matches 10 bases. The junction had 5 bases not matched to a gene; V was cut back by 6 bases and J by 3 bases. The CDR3 sequence is 15 residues long. CDR1 and CDR2 (germline): MNHEY, SMNVEV (reference sequence). In DNA form, the CDR3 reads TGTGCCAGCAGGGGTACTAGCGGGGTCTACAATGAGCAGTTCTTC. Protein: CASRGTSGVYNEQFF.

The table lists this clonotype with many counts. The J gene is TRBJ2-7, the V gene TRBV4-1, with D possibly TRBD2 on 6 matching bases. The germline gives CDR1 MGHRA, CDR2 YSYEKL. The ends were cut back, 2 bases at V and 0 bases at J, with 11 bases in the middle. The CDR3 consists of 15 residues. Here the CDR3 DNA reads TGCGCCAGCAGCCAATCCGGGACTGGCTCCTACGAGCAGTACTTC. Encoded protein: CASSQSGTGSYEQYF.

This clonotype was seen ten or more times. The chain has TRBV14 and TRBJ2-1; D perhaps matches TRBD2 (5 bases). Deletions cut 4 bases from V and 6 bases from J, with 13 bases between. Germline assignment: CDR1 SGHDN and CDR2 FVKESK. This CDR3 is built from 14 residues. In DNA form, the CDR3 reads TGTGCCAGCAGCCCACCGGGGTTAGGCAATGAGCAGTTCTTC. Protein: CASSPPGLGNEQFF.

This clonotype was counted at least ten times. This chain links TRBV7-9 with TRBJ1-1; D gene unclear. The germline CDR1 and CDR2 sequences are SEHNR and FQNEAQ (reference sequence). The CDR3 runs 14 residues. Between the trimmed V and J ends, which lost 4 bases and 1 base, there was a span of 10 bases. The CDR3 protein is CASSSTYENTEAFF. DNA for the CDR3: TGTGCCAGCAGCTCCACATATGAGAACACTGAAGCTTTCTTT.

This chain connects TRBV5-1 to TRBJ2-5, with D tentatively TRBD1 (6 bases). The CDR3 consists of 17 residues. Germline CDR1 and CDR2: SGHRS and YFSETQ. The germline V and J ends were trimmed by 0 bases and 6 bases, with 21 bases remaining between them. CDR3 sequence reads: CASSLGGLNPTQQTQYF. Here the CDR3 DNA reads TGCGCCAGCAGCTTGGGGGGGCTCAACCCCACACAACAGACCCAGTACTTC.

This clonotype was counted many times. This chain links TRBV9 with TRBJ2-1; the D is unclear. The V end lost 4 bases, the J end lost 4 bases, and 9 bases lay between the germline ends. The CDR3 spans 13 residues. The germline CDR1 and CDR2 sequences are SGDLS and YYNGEE. The CDR3 DNA reads TGTGCCAGCAGCAAAGCTATTTACAATGAGCAGTTCTTC. Translation gives CASSKAIYNEQFF.

This clonotype was counted ten times or more. This rearrangement joins TRBV29-1 to TRBJ1-1; D is undetermined. CDR3 length: 11 residues. Trimming shortened V by 3 bases and J by 4 bases, and 6 bases separated the two germline ends. Germline-derived CDR1 and CDR2 are SQVTM and ANQGSEA. DNA for the CDR3: TGCAGCGTTGAGGGAGGCACTGAAGCTTTCTTT. Translation gives CSVEGGTEAFF.

In its sample, this clonotype was seen many times. The chain uses TRBV7-6 and TRBJ2-1; the D gene could be TRBD1 or TRBD2 (5 bases each). The CDR3 consists of 15 residues. Per the germline V gene, CDR1 is SGHVS and CDR2 is FNYEAQ. Between the trimmed V and J ends, which lost 3 bases and 2 bases, there was a span of 11 bases. CDR3 DNA: TGTGCCAGCAGCTTGGACGGGGCCCCCTACAATGAGCAGTTCTTC. Residues: CASSLDGAPYNEQFF. Variable domain in full (rest from reference TRBV7-6 and TRBJ2-1): GAGVSQSPRYKVTKRGQDVALRCDPISGHVSLYWYRQALGQGPEFLTYFNYEAQQDKSGLPNDRFSAERPEGSISTLTIQRTEQRDSAMYRCASSLDGAPYNEQFFGPGTRLTVL.

This clonotype showed up just a few times. V usage is TRBV27 and J usage is TRBJ2-7; no clear D gene. The CDR3 loop spans 15 amino acids. Germline V CDR1 and CDR2: MNHEY, SMNVEV (reference sequence). Trimming cost V 2 bases and J 4 bases, with 15 bases left between them. CDR3 loop: CASSLPGRTTYEQYF. The CDR3 DNA reads as TGTGCCAGCAGTTTACCGGGCAGAACCACTTACGAGCAGTACTTC.

This clonotype has at least ten counts. V usage is TRBV28 and J usage is TRBJ2-2, with D possibly TRBD1 on 5 matching bases. CDR3 size: 15 residues. Trimming pared 3 bases from V and 0 bases from J, leaving 8 bases between. Germline V gene data show CDR1 as MDHEN and CDR2 as SYDVKM. CDR3 in DNA: TGTGCCAGCAGTTTCGTAGGGGCGAACACCGGGGAGCTGTTTTTT. Amino acids: CASSFVGANTGELFF.

A word on this clonotype: Possible read error: a much larger clone is one base away. The chain links TRBV18 to TRBJ2-3; no reliable D call. Germline CDR1 is KGHSH and CDR2 is LQKENI. CDR3 length equals 17 residues. Deletions cut 3 bases from V and 2 bases from J, with 18 bases between. DNA for the CDR3: TGTGCCAGCTCACCGGCGGTAGGCCACCTGATCACAGATACGCAGTATTTT. It yields the protein CASSPAVGHLITDTQYF.

This clonotype has ten or more counts. V usage is TRBV20-1 and J usage is TRBJ1-1; tentatively, D is TRBD1 (5 bases). From germline, CDR1 is DFQATT and CDR2 SNEGSKA (reference sequence). This CDR3 is 14 amino acids long. V was cut by 5 bases and J by 3 bases, with 16 bases left in between. The CDR3 region has the DNA TGCAGTGCTTGTCCAGCAGGGCTAGACACTGAAGCTTTCTTT. It translates to CSACPAGLDTEAFF.

The chain uses TRBV29-1 and TRBJ2-7; D might be TRBD1 or TRBD2, each matching 6 bases. The V end lost 7 bases, the J end lost 2 bases, and 12 bases lay between the germline ends. This CDR3 is 12 amino acids long. Germline V gene lookup returns CDR1 SQVTM and CDR2 ANQGSEA. CDR3 coding DNA: TGCAGCGCCGAGGGGGGCCCCTACGAGCAGTACTTC. Its translation is CSAEGGPYEQYF.

This clonotype was recorded at least ten times. This rearrangement joins TRBV28 to TRBJ2-2; 7 bases match TRBD1. CDR3 size: 15 residues. Trimming took 7 bases from V and 2 from J; bases not matched to a gene: 7. Germline CDR1 MDHEN, CDR2 SYDVKM. The CDR3 region is CASKIGGSNTGELFF. For the CDR3, the DNA is TGTGCCAGCAAGATAGGGGGCAGCAACACCGGGGAGCTGTTTTTT.

There are many counts of this clonotype. This sequence joins TRBV9 and TRBJ2-1; 14 bases are a match to TRBD2. CDR3 length: 16 residues. V was clipped by 4 bases and J by 9 bases; unmatched bases: 9. The germline CDR1 and CDR2 sequences are SGDLS and YYNGEE. CDR3 sequence reads: CASSSRLAGGPGEQFF. Written as DNA, the CDR3 is TGTGCCAGCAGCTCCAGACTAGCGGGGGGGCCCGGTGAGCAGTTCTTC.

The table lists this clonotype with many counts. This chain connects TRBV5-1 to TRBJ2-5; 13 bases map to TRBD2. This CDR3 has 14 amino acids. J gave up 5 bases and V 4 bases, and 2 bases lay outside the gene matches. CDR1 and CDR2 (germline): SGHRS, YFSETQ. The CDR3 loop is CASSGTSGVETQYF. The CDR3, as DNA: TGCGCCAGCAGCGGGACTAGCGGGGTTGAGACCCAGTACTTC.

In its sample, this clonotype was seen a few times. V gene TRBV21-1 combines with J gene TRBJ1-4. TRBV21-1 is termed a pseudogene. The CDR3 runs to 16 residues. This CDR3 reads CASSSSGGETNEKLFF. CDR3 bases: TGTGCCAGCAGCTCCTCGGGCGGGGAAACTAATGAAAAACTGTTTTTT.

This clonotype was observed many times. The J gene is TRBJ2-3, the V gene TRBV7-3; D uncertain. The CDR3 sequence is 13 residues long. Germline CDR1 reads SGHTA; CDR2 reads FQGTGA. The germline V and J ends were trimmed by 2 bases and 7 bases, with 10 bases remaining between them. CDR3 amino acids: CASSLYQANTQYF. The CDR3, as DNA: TGTGCCAGCAGCTTATATCAGGCAAATACGCAGTATTTT.

This clonotype was picked up many times. CDR3 in DNA: TGTGCCAGCAGCTTTACAGGGAGAGAGGGCTACACCTTC. It codes for CASSFTGREGYTF. V usage is TRBV7-2 and J usage is TRBJ1-2; TRBD1 is a possible D gene (6 bases). V was cut by 3 bases and J by 8 bases, with 13 bases left in between. This CDR3 spans 13 amino acids. Germline CDR1 and CDR2: SGHTA and FQGNSA.

In this sample, this clonotype turned up many times. This chain connects TRBV30 to TRBJ2-6; either TRBD1 or TRBD2 may fit D (6 bases each). With 4 bases removed from V and 4 bases from J, the gap between germline ends came to 14 bases. Germline loops: CDR1 GTSNPN, CDR2 SVGIG (reference sequence). The CDR3 length is 15 residues. The CDR3 DNA is TGTGCCTGGACCCAAGGGGGGCAGGGGGCCAACGTCCTGACTTTC. Protein sequence: CAWTQGGQGANVLTF.

The chain uses TRBV20-1 and TRBJ2-4, with TRBD1 matching over 9 bases. This CDR3 region has 17 residues. The germline CDR1 and CDR2 sequences are DFQATT and SNEGSKA (reference sequence). After removal of 2 bases from V and 1 base from J, the junction contained 9 bases not matched to a gene. CDR3 loop: CSARPAGTGRAKNIQYF. For the CDR3, the DNA is TGCAGTGCTAGACCTGCCGGGACAGGGAGGGCCAAAAACATTCAGTACTTC.

This clonotype has a count of ten or more. This chain links TRBV5-1 with TRBJ1-1; D possibly corresponds to TRBD1 (5 bases). Germline V gives CDR1 SGHRS, CDR2 YFSETQ. This CDR3 comprises 17 residues. Trimming shortened V by 3 bases and J by 0 bases, and 18 bases separated the two germline ends. CDR3 bases: TGCGCCAGCAGCTCCCAAGGGGCACGTACCATGAACACTGAAGCTTTCTTT. This codes for CASSSQGARTMNTEAFF.

This clonotype was picked up many times. The CDR3 sequence is CASSPSRPWEKLFF. The CDR3 nucleotides read TGCGCCAGCAGCCCCTCTAGGCCATGGGAAAAACTGTTTTTT. The chain carries TRBV4-1 and TRBJ1-4; no reliable D call. Germline V gives CDR1 MGHRA, CDR2 YSYEKL. This CDR3 has 14 residues. V gave up 4 bases and J gave up 8 bases, with 14 bases separating them.